The entry that follows covers one T cell receptor (beta chain) sequence. This sample was taken from a study of control samples from healthy donors and cancer patients. Produced via immunoSEQ multiplex PCR; TCRdb's table is partial and in-frame only. The sample shows about 120,000 clones, roughly 88% of them seen only once. The germline V gene has CDR1 KGHDR and CDR2 SFDVKD. V lost 2 bases and J lost 7; bases outside the gene matches: 7. This CDR3 contains 16 residues. The chain links TRBV24-1 to TRBJ2-1; 10 bases are shared with TRBD2. The sequencing sample was made of blood. The sequence was collected from a man aged 40-55 years in good health. The CDR3 DNA sequence: TGTGCCACCAGTGATTACGGACTAGCGGAAGGGAATGAGCAGTTCTTC. Encoded protein: CATSDYGLAEGNEQFF.